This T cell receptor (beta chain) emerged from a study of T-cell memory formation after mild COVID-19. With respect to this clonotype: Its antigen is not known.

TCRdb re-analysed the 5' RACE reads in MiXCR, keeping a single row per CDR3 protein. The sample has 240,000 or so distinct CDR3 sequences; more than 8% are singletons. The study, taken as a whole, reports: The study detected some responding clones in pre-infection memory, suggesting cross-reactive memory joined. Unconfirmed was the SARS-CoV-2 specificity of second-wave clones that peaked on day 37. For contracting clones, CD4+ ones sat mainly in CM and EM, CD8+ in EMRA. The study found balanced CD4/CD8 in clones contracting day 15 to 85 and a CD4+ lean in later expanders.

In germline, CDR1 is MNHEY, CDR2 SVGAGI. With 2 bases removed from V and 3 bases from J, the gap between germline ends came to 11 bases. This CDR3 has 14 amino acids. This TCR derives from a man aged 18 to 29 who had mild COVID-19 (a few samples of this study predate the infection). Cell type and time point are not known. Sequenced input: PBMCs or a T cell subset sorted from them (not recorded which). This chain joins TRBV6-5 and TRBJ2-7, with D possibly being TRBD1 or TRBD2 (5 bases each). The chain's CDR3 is CASSYGGRIYEQYF. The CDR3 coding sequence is TGTGCCAGCAGTTACGGGGGTAGGATCTACGAGCAGTACTTC.